One and the same sample provided the 10 T cell receptor beta chains below, sequenced in a study of blood T cells in healthy people across ages. A J-beta primer mix and a sample-barcoded 5' primer were used in a second PCR of roughly 7 to 12 cycles. TCRdb used MiXCR to reprocess the 5' RACE reads, holding one entry per CDR3 protein. The sample lists about 720,000 distinct CDR3 sequences, approximately 21% occurring once. Material: blood. These receptors were obtained from a man aged 65 to 85 in good health.

V gene TRBV20-1 combines with J gene TRBJ2-3; TRBD2 matches 10 bases. The ends lost 1 base at V and 3 bases at J; junction bases unmatched: 13. Germline-derived CDR1 and CDR2 are DFQATT and SNEGSKA (reference sequence). CDR3 length: 18 amino acids. CDR3 nucleotides: TGCAGTGCTAGAGTCGTGTCGGGTAGCGGGGGGCCGACAGATACGCAGTATTTT. It translates to CSARVVSGSGGPTDTQYF.

The chain employs TRBV19 and TRBJ1-4; 10 bases align to TRBD1. The germline CDR1 and CDR2 sequences are LNHDA and SQIVND (reference sequence). Trimming cost V 9 bases and J 5 bases; bases outside gene matches: 6. CDR3 length equals 14 residues. The CDR3 reads CASVDRGRNEKLFF. CDR3 DNA sequence: TGTGCCAGCGTCGACAGGGGGCGAAATGAAAAACTGTTTTTT.

J is TRBJ2-3 and V is TRBV7-2; TRBD2 agrees at 12 bases. The CDR3 loop spans 17 amino acids. Looked up from germline, CDR1 is SGHTA and CDR2 is FQGNSA. The ends lost 3 bases at V and 6 bases at J; junction bases unmatched: 10. This chain's CDR3 is CASSLEGTSGFGDTQYF. In DNA, the CDR3 is TGTGCCAGCAGCTTGGAAGGGACTAGCGGGTTCGGTGATACGCAGTATTTT.

The V and J genes are TRBV18 and TRBJ1-4; D unresolved. The V end lost 0 bases, the J end lost 8 bases, and 13 bases lay between the germline ends. The CDR3 consists of 15 residues. CDR1 is KGHSH and CDR2 is LQKENI in the germline V gene. CDR3 sequence: CASSPPWGTGEKLFF. DNA for the CDR3: TGTGCCAGCTCACCACCGTGGGGAACCGGAGAAAAACTGTTTTTT. Based on the CDR3 plus reference TRBV18 and TRBJ1-4, the full variable domain is NAGVMQNPRHLVRRRGQEARLRCSPMKGHSHVYWYRQLPEEGLKFMVYLQKENIIDESGMPKERFSAEFPKEGPSILRIQQVVRGDSAAYFCASSPPWGTGEKLFFGSGTQLSVL.

The chain joins TRBV20-1 to TRBJ2-5; 10 nucleotides agree with TRBD2. Germline CDR1 and CDR2: DFQATT and SNEGSKA (reference sequence). This CDR3 contains 14 residues. V was clipped by 6 bases and J by 6 bases; unmatched bases: 10. DNA for the CDR3: TGCAGTGCCGGGGCGCCTAGCGGGGGTCAGACCCAGTACTTC. Translation: CSAGAPSGGQTQYF.

The chain has TRBV6-2 or TRBV6-3 and TRBJ2-3, with D possibly being TRBD1 (5 bases). Germline CDR1 reads MNHEY; CDR2 reads SVGEGT. This CDR3 spans 15 amino acids. Between the trimmed V and J ends, which lost 2 bases and 4 bases, there was a span of 13 bases. In DNA form, the CDR3 reads TGTGCCAGCAGTTACACCCCGACAGTCGCAGATACGCAGTATTTT. Translated, it gives CASSYTPTVADTQYF.

This clonotype has a handful of counts. This chain connects TRBV7-8 to TRBJ1-1; D is ambiguous. Germline V gives CDR1 SGHVS, CDR2 FQNEAQ. The CDR3 consists of 14 residues. The germline V and J ends were trimmed by 2 bases and 1 base, with 8 bases remaining between them. The CDR3 is CASSLYSRNTEAFF. The CDR3 DNA reads as TGTGCCAGCAGCTTATATTCCCGGAACACTGAAGCTTTCTTT.

In the case of this clonotype: Likely a read error: the CDR3 ends without its conserved phenylalanine or tryptophan. The chain has TRBV6-1 and TRBJ2-3; D tentatively reads TRBD1 or TRBD2 (5 bases each). The CDR3 is 13 amino acids. Germline CDR1 and CDR2: MNHNS and SASEGT. The CDR3 region has the DNA TGTACCAGCGGATGGACACGCACAGATACGCAGTATTCT. Amino acids: CTSGWTRTDTQYS.

This clonotype occurred once. This sequence joins TRBV7-2 and TRBJ1-4; D call uncertain. V was pared by 1 base and J by 7 bases, with 13 bases between. The germline gives CDR1 SGHTA, CDR2 FQGNSA. The CDR3 covers 15 residues. Here the CDR3 reads CASSLVWGGSEKLFF. In nucleotides, the CDR3 is TGTGCCAGCAGCTTAGTGTGGGGAGGGAGTGAAAAACTGTTTTTT.

This clonotype showed up just a few times. V and J are TRBV7-7 and TRBJ1-4; TRBD1 matches 8 bases. V shed 5 bases, J shed 8 bases, and the junction held 10 bases outside the gene matches. The CDR3 runs to 15 residues. Germline values: CDR1 SSHAT, CDR2 FNYEAQ (reference sequence). CDR3 sequence: CASSASGGANEKLFF. The CDR3 DNA is TGTGCCAGCAGCGCGTCAGGGGGCGCAAACGAAAAACTGTTTTTT.